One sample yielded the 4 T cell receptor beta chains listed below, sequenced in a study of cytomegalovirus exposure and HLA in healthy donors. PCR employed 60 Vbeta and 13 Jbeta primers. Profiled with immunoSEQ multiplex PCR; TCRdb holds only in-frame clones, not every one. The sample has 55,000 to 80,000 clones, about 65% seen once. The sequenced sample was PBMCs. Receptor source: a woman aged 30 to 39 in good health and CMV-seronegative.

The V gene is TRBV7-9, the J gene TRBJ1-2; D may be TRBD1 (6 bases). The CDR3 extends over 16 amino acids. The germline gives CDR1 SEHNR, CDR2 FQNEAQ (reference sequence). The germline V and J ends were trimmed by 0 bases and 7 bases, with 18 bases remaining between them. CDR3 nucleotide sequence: TGTGCCAGCAGCTTAGCGGGAGGGACAAGAGGCGGTGGCTACACCTTC. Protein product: CASSLAGGTRGGGYTF.

CDR3 in DNA: TGCAGCGTTGGCGGATCGATCATGAACACTGAAGCTTTCTTT. Translating gives CSVGGSIMNTEAFF. The V call is TRBV29-1, the J call TRBJ1-1; D is uncertain. Germline assignment: CDR1 SQVTM and CDR2 ANQGSEA. Trimming removed 4 bases from V and 0 bases from J, with 12 bases in between. CDR3 length: 14 residues.

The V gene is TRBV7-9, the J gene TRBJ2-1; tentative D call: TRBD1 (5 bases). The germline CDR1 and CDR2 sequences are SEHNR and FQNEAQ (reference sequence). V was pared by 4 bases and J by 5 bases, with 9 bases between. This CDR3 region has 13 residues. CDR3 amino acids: CASSSGQHNEQFF. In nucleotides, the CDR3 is TGTGCCAGCAGCTCCGGACAACACAATGAGCAGTTCTTC.

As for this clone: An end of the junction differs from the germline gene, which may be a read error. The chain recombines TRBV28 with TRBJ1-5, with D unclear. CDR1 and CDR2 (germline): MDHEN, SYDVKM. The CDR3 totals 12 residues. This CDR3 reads CAGSLLIQPQHF. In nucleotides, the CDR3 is TGTGCCGGCAGTTTATTAATCCAGCCCCAGCATTTT.